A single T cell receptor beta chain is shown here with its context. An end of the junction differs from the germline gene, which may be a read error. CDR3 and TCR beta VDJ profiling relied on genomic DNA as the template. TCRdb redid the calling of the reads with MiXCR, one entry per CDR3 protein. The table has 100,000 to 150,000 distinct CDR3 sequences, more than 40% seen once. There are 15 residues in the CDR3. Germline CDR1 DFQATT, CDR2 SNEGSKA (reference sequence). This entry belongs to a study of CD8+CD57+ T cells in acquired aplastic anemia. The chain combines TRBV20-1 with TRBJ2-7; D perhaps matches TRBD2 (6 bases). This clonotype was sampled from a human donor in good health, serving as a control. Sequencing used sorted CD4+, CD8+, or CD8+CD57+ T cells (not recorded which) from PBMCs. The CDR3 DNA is TGCAGTGCCAGGTACTTGGAGGGAGCGATGAACGAGCGGTACTTC. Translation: CSARYLEGAMNERYF.